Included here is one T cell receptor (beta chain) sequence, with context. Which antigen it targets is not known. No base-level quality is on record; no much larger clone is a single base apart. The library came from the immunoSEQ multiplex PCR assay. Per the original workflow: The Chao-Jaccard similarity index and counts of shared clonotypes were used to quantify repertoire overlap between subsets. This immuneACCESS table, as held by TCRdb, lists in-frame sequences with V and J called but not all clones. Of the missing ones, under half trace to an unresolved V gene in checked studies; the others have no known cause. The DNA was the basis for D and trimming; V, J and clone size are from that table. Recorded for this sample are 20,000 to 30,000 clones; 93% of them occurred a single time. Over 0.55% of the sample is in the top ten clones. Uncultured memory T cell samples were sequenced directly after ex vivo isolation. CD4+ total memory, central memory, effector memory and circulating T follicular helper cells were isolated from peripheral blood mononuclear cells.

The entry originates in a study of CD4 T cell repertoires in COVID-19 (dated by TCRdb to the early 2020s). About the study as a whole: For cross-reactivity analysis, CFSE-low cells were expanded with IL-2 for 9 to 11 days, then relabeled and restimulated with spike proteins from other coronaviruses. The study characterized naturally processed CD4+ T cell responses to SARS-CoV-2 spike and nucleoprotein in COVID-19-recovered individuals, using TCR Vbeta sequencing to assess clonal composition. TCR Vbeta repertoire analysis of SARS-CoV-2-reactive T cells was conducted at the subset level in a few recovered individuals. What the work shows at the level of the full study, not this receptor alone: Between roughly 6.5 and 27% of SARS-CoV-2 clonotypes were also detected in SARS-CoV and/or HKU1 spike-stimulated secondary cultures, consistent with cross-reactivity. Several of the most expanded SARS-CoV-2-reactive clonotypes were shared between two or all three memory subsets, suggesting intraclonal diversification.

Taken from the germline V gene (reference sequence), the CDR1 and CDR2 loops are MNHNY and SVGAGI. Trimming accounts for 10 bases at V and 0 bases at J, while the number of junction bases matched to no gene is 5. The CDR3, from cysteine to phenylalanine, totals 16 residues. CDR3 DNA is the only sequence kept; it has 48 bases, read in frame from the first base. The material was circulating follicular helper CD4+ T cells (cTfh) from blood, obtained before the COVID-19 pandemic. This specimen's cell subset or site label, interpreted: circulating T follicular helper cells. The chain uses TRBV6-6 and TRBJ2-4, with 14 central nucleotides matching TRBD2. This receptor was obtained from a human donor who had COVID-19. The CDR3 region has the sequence CATRLAGGIAKNIQYF. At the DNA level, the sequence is TGTGCCACCAGACTAGCGGGAGGGATAGCCAAAAACATTCAGTACTTC.